The rows below give T cell receptor beta chains drawn from one sample of a study of shared clonotypes between healthy human individuals. The protocol was immunoSEQ multiplex PCR, while the TCRdb copy is restricted to in-frame clones and leaves out a portion. The repertoire holds about 490,000 clones, 76% seen once, with approximately 13% in the top ten. The specimen sequenced was PBMCs. The receptors originated from a woman between 35 and 50 years old in good health. Some clones in this sample may be carry-over from other donors' samples. Both conserved end residues are part of each CDR3. The order of the fields is clone size, V gene, D gene, J gene, CDR3 DNA, CDR3 protein. The D gene is left open where the match is weak. Not all rows give a size; the values are once, few, many and, for expanded clones, a class.

clone_size: -
v_call: TRBV2
d_call: TRBD2
j_call: TRBJ2-1
cdr3_nt: TGTGCCTCCAGCCGGCTAGCGGCTTCGCTTGAGCAGTTCTTC
cdr3_aa: CASSRLAASLEQFF

clone_size: -
v_call: TRBV7-9
d_call: -
j_call: TRBJ2-2
cdr3_nt: TGTGCCAGCAGCTTGGACCGGGTCGGGGAGCTGTTTTTT
cdr3_aa: CASSLDRVGELFF

clone_size: -
v_call: TRBV28
d_call: TRBD2
j_call: TRBJ2-7
cdr3_nt: TGTGCCAGCACTTCACCCTTAGCGGGAGATTTTTACGAGCAGTACTTC
cdr3_aa: CASTSPLAGDFYEQYF

clone_size: -
v_call: TRBV27
d_call: -
j_call: TRBJ2-7
cdr3_nt: TGTGCCAGCAGTCCCGGACAGGGAGGGACCTACGAGCAGTACTTC
cdr3_aa: CASSPGQGGTYEQYF

clone_size: once
v_call: TRBV18
d_call: -
j_call: TRBJ1-1
cdr3_nt: TGTGCCAGCTCCCCCGGAGGGAGGCAGAACACTGAAGCTTTCTTT
cdr3_aa: CASSPGGRQNTEAFF

clone_size: -
v_call: TRBV5-1
d_call: TRBD1
j_call: TRBJ1-2
cdr3_nt: TGCGCCAGCAGCTTGGAGACAGGGCCCTATGGCTACACCTTC
cdr3_aa: CASSLETGPYGYTF

clone_size: medium-sized
v_call: TRBV7-9
d_call: -
j_call: TRBJ2-5
cdr3_nt: TGTGCCAGCAGCTTAGCGATCGAGACCCAGTACTTC
cdr3_aa: CASSLAIETQYF

clone_size: -
v_call: TRBV7-3
d_call: -
j_call: TRBJ1-1
cdr3_nt: TGTGCCAGCAGCTTAAACCGGGGCACTGAAGCTTTCTTT
cdr3_aa: CASSLNRGTEAFF

clone_size: -
v_call: TRBV28
d_call: -
j_call: TRBJ2-1
cdr3_nt: TGTGCCAGCATGAGTCCGGGATTTAGACCCTCCTACAATGAGCAGTTCTTC
cdr3_aa: CASMSPGFRPSYNEQFF

clone_size: few
v_call: TRBV4-2
d_call: -
j_call: TRBJ1-1
cdr3_nt: TGTGCCAGCAGCCAAGATTTTTGGACAGCGACGAACACTGAAGCTTTCTTT
cdr3_aa: CASSQDFWTATNTEAFF

clone_size: -
v_call: TRBV5-6
d_call: TRBD1
j_call: TRBJ2-1
cdr3_nt: TGTGCCAGCAGCCTACTGACAGGGTGGTGGGATGAGCAGTTCTTC
cdr3_aa: CASSLLTGWWDEQFF

clone_size: -
v_call: TRBV28
d_call: -
j_call: TRBJ1-2
cdr3_nt: TGTGCCAGCAGTTTTCACAGTGGATCGGCAGGCTACACCTTC
cdr3_aa: CASSFHSGSAGYTF

clone_size: -
v_call: TRBV19
d_call: -
j_call: TRBJ2-3
cdr3_nt: TGTGCCAGTAGTATGGGCTCCCCTAGCACAGATACGCAGTATTTT
cdr3_aa: CASSMGSPSTDTQYF

clone_size: -
v_call: TRBV19
d_call: TRBD1
j_call: TRBJ2-7
cdr3_nt: TGTGCCAGTAGTATGACAGGGACCTCCTACGAGCAGTACTTC
cdr3_aa: CASSMTGTSYEQYF

clone_size: few
v_call: TRBV6-1
d_call: -
j_call: TRBJ2-1
cdr3_nt: TGTGCCAGCAGGGGTGACAGGCCATACAATGAGCAGTTCTTC
cdr3_aa: CASRGDRPYNEQFF

clone_size: -
v_call: TRBV7-9
d_call: -
j_call: TRBJ2-7
cdr3_nt: TGTGCCAGCAGCTTATCAAGGGGACCCTACGAGCAGTACTTC
cdr3_aa: CASSLSRGPYEQYF

clone_size: -
v_call: TRBV2
d_call: TRBD1
j_call: TRBJ1-5
cdr3_nt: TGTGCCAGCCAAGACAGGGGCAACTTCAATCAGCCCCAGCATTTT
cdr3_aa: CASQDRGNFNQPQHF

clone_size: once
v_call: TRBV19
d_call: -
j_call: TRBJ1-5
cdr3_nt: TGTGCCAGTAGTATAGCCCCCGACGGCTATAGCAATCAGCCCCAGCATTTT
cdr3_aa: CASSIAPDGYSNQPQHF

clone_size: -
v_call: TRBV27
d_call: TRBD1
j_call: TRBJ1-6
cdr3_nt: TGTGCCAGCAGAATGGGACAGGGAAATTCACCCCTCCACTTT
cdr3_aa: CASRMGQGNSPLHF

clone_size: -
v_call: TRBV5-4
d_call: -
j_call: TRBJ1-4
cdr3_nt: TGTGCCAGCAGTTATGACGCAAATGAAAAACTGTTTTTT
cdr3_aa: CASSYDANEKLFF

clone_size: -
v_call: TRBV7-9
d_call: -
j_call: TRBJ2-2
cdr3_nt: TGTGCCAGCAGCCCTCAAGGCGGGGAGCTGTTTTTT
cdr3_aa: CASSPQGGELFF

clone_size: -
v_call: TRBV15
d_call: TRBD1
j_call: TRBJ1-2
cdr3_nt: TGTGCCACCAGCAGTCTGACAGGGGTCGGCTACACCTTC
cdr3_aa: CATSSLTGVGYTF

clone_size: -
v_call: TRBV18
d_call: TRBD1
j_call: TRBJ2-5
cdr3_nt: TGTGCCAGCTCATTACAGGGGCAAGAGACCCAGTACTTC
cdr3_aa: CASSLQGQETQYF

clone_size: -
v_call: TRBV19
d_call: TRBD2
j_call: TRBJ2-7
cdr3_nt: TGTGCCAGTAGTACGAGGACTAGTAGTTACGAGCAGTACTTC
cdr3_aa: CASSTRTSSYEQYF

clone_size: -
v_call: TRBV28
d_call: TRBD1
j_call: TRBJ2-1
cdr3_nt: TGTGCCAGCAAAGGGACAGGGGGTGGAGATGAGCAGTTCTTC
cdr3_aa: CASKGTGGGDEQFF

clone_size: once
v_call: TRBV14
d_call: -
j_call: TRBJ1-1
cdr3_nt: TGTGCCAGCAGCCAAGTACAGTCGACGGGTAAGGACACTGAAGCTTTCTTT
cdr3_aa: CASSQVQSTGKDTEAFF

clone_size: -
v_call: TRBV18
d_call: TRBD1
j_call: TRBJ1-1
cdr3_nt: TGTGCCAGCTCACCCACCCCCGGGCAGGGGGTTAAAGCTTTCTTT
cdr3_aa: CASSPTPGQGVKAFF

clone_size: -
v_call: TRBV5-3
d_call: -
j_call: TRBJ2-3
cdr3_nt: TGTGCCAGAAGGGCTGACATCTGGAGCACAGATACGCAGTATTTT
cdr3_aa: CARRADIWSTDTQYF

clone_size: -
v_call: TRBV30
d_call: -
j_call: TRBJ1-5
cdr3_nt: TGTGCCTGGAGTGTATGGGGTTACAATCAGCCCCAGCATTTT
cdr3_aa: CAWSVWGYNQPQHF

clone_size: -
v_call: TRBV5-6
d_call: -
j_call: TRBJ1-1
cdr3_nt: TGTGCCAGCAGCTTGGTAAGGGGTGCGATGAACACTGAAGCTTTCTTT
cdr3_aa: CASSLVRGAMNTEAFF

clone_size: -
v_call: TRBV7-9
d_call: TRBD1
j_call: TRBJ1-1
cdr3_nt: TGTGCCAGCAGACCCGACAGGGGGCTCACTGAAGCTTTCTTT
cdr3_aa: CASRPDRGLTEAFF

clone_size: -
v_call: TRBV20-1
d_call: -
j_call: TRBJ2-5
cdr3_nt: TGCAGTGCTTTGGGGTCCGAGACCCAGTACTTC
cdr3_aa: CSALGSETQYF

clone_size: -
v_call: TRBV28
d_call: -
j_call: TRBJ1-3
cdr3_nt: TGTGCCAGCAGTTTAAGCAGGTCTGGAAACACCATATATTTT
cdr3_aa: CASSLSRSGNTIYF

clone_size: -
v_call: TRBV18
d_call: -
j_call: TRBJ2-5
cdr3_nt: TGTGCCAGCTCACCACTCTTCTTGGTAGCAGTGGAGACCCAGTACTTC
cdr3_aa: CASSPLFLVAVETQYF

clone_size: few
v_call: TRBV19
d_call: -
j_call: TRBJ1-2
cdr3_nt: TGTGCCAGTAATCCGGCGGGGGCTACTAACTATGGCTACACCTTC
cdr3_aa: CASNPAGATNYGYTF

clone_size: -
v_call: TRBV5-6
d_call: TRBD1
j_call: TRBJ1-2
cdr3_nt: TGTGCCAGCAGATCGACAGGGGGCGCTTCCCTTGGCTACACCTTC
cdr3_aa: CASRSTGGASLGYTF

clone_size: once
v_call: TRBV27
d_call: TRBD2
j_call: TRBJ2-3
cdr3_nt: TGTGCCAGCAGTCCCTTTCTAGCGGGAGGAACAGATACGCAGTATTTT
cdr3_aa: CASSPFLAGGTDTQYF

clone_size: -
v_call: TRBV4-1
d_call: -
j_call: TRBJ2-5
cdr3_nt: TGCGCCAGCAGCCACGGGTGGGCGGAGACCCAGTACTTC
cdr3_aa: CASSHGWAETQYF